Listed here are 14 T cell receptor beta chains from one sample, sequenced in a study of identical twins. Using its own MiXCR run on the 5' RACE reads, TCRdb lists one record per CDR3 protein. The sample has some 500,000 distinct CDR3 sequences, less than 25% seen once. The data also belong to a second study, concerning T cells expressing NK-cell markers.

Input material: CD4+ T cells sorted from blood. These receptor sequences come from a woman younger than 30 in good health.

This clonotype was detected ten times or more. V gene TRBV2 combines with J gene TRBJ1-2; D is ambiguous. This CDR3 is 11 amino acids long. Germline V CDR1 and CDR2: SNHLY, FYNNEI. Deletions cut 4 bases from V and 7 bases from J, with 7 bases between. CDR3 coding DNA: TGTGCCAGCAGTGGAGGAGGTGGCTACACCTTC. Protein sequence: CASSGGGGYTF.

Here the CDR3 DNA reads TGTGCCAGCGGGGAAACAGGGTTCACTGAAGCTTTCTTT. Residues: CASGETGFTEAFF. V is TRBV25-1 and J is TRBJ1-1, with a weak D call TRBD1 (6 bases). This CDR3 contains 13 residues. V lost 8 bases to trimming and J lost 4 bases, with 14 bases between them. Germline V gives CDR1 MGHDK, CDR2 SYGVNS.

V and J are TRBV20-1 and TRBJ2-7; TRBD2 matches at 10 bases. Unmatched junction bases numbered 2, after V lost 0 bases and J lost 3 bases. Germline V CDR1 and CDR2: DFQATT, SNEGSKA (reference sequence). The length of the CDR3 is 14 residues. The CDR3 DNA is TGCAGTGCTAGAGATCAGCGGGGGGGCTACGAGCAGTACTTC. Translated: CSARDQRGGYEQYF.

The V call is TRBV27, the J call TRBJ2-7; either TRBD1 or TRBD2 may supply D (7 bases each). The CDR3 loop spans 15 amino acids. Germline CDR1 reads MNHEY; CDR2 reads SMNVEV (reference sequence). V gave up 1 base and J gave up 7 bases, with 17 bases separating them. The CDR3 region is CASSLYRRGGGEQYF. CDR3 in DNA: TGTGCCAGCAGTTTATACCGCAGGGGGGGCGGAGAGCAGTACTTC.

This clonotype was seen a few times. The chain combines TRBV5-1 with TRBJ2-5; 9 positions match TRBD2. The CDR3 runs to 14 residues. J gave up 1 base and V 4 bases, and 2 bases lay outside the gene matches. Germline CDR1 is SGHRS and CDR2 is YFSETQ. Written as DNA, the CDR3 is TGCGCCAGCAGCATAGCGGGGGTCCAAGAGACCCAGTACTTC. Translating gives CASSIAGVQETQYF.

This clonotype has more than one count but fewer than ten. The V and J genes are TRBV20-1 and TRBJ2-2; 10 nucleotides agree with TRBD2. J lost 3 bases, V lost 1 base, and 5 bases had no gene match. The CDR3 runs 16 residues. The germline CDR1 and CDR2 sequences are DFQATT and SNEGSKA (reference sequence). DNA of the CDR3: TGCAGTGCTAGAGGTGGGACTAGCGTAGACACCGGGGAGCTGTTTTTT. Its protein is CSARGGTSVDTGELFF.

Ten or more counts support this clonotype. The chain uses TRBV12-3 or TRBV12-4 and TRBJ2-3; D call uncertain. V was clipped by 6 bases and J by 2 bases, with 9 bases between them. CDR3 length: 13 amino acids. For the CDR3, the DNA is TGTGCCAGCAGCAGGACCTACACAGATACGCAGTATTTT. Amino acid sequence: CASSRTYTDTQYF.

A few counts support this clonotype. V is TRBV12-3 or TRBV12-4 and J is TRBJ2-1; the match to TRBD2 covers 9 bases. J lost 6 bases, V lost 6 bases, and 9 bases had no gene match. The CDR3 consists of 15 residues. As DNA, the CDR3 is TGTGCCAGCAGGGGTAGCGGGAGCCAGCCCAATGAGCAGTTCTTC. This translates into CASRGSGSQPNEQFF.

The sample holds many counts of this clonotype. The J gene is TRBJ2-7, the V gene TRBV3-1, with D unresolved. The V end lost 0 bases, the J end lost 3 bases, and 6 bases lay between the germline ends. The length of the CDR3 is 13 residues. CDR1 is LGHDT and CDR2 is YNNKEL in the germline V gene (reference sequence). DNA of the CDR3: TGTGCCAGCAGCCAAGAGGGGATCTACGAGCAGTACTTC. It translates to CASSQEGIYEQYF.

This chain connects TRBV9 to TRBJ2-7; 11 bases agree with TRBD1. The V and J ends lost 3 bases and 5 bases, in that order; junction bases with no gene match: 4. This CDR3 is 14 amino acids long. Germline-derived CDR1 and CDR2 are SGDLS and YYNGEE. CDR3 nucleotide sequence: TGTGCCAGCAGCGGGGGGACAGGGGGTAACGAGCAGTACTTC. It yields the protein CASSGGTGGNEQYF. The full variable domain, its missing parts supplied by reference TRBV9 and TRBJ2-7, is DSGVTQTPKHLITATGQRVTLRCSPRSGDLSVYWYQQSLDQGLQFLIQYYNGEERAKGNILERFSAQQFPDLHSELNLSSLELGDSALYFCASSGGTGGNEQYFGPGTRLTVT.

This clonotype was seen more than once but under ten times. The chain joins TRBV4-2 to TRBJ2-3, with 13 bases lining up with TRBD2. Germline CDR1 LGHNA, CDR2 YNFKEQ. The CDR3 runs 19 residues. V lost 3 bases, J lost 7 bases, and 16 bases stayed unmatched. Written as DNA, the CDR3 is TGTGCCAGCAGCCATGAACCACCGACTAGCGGGGGGACTCTTCATACGCAGTATTTT. This sequence encodes CASSHEPPTSGGTLHTQYF.

This clonotype was counted at least ten times. The chain recombines TRBV20-1 with TRBJ2-6, with D unclear. The germline V gene encodes CDR1 DFQATT and CDR2 SNEGSKA (reference sequence). V lost 0 bases and J 0 bases, leaving 6 bases between the germline ends. CDR3 length: 15 amino acids. CDR3 coding DNA: TGCAGTGCTAGAGACCTCAACTCTGGGGCCAACGTCCTGACTTTC. Protein: CSARDLNSGANVLTF.

The CDR3 DNA is TGTGCCAGCAGCAGATTCCGGGACAGGGGGCCAGAGACCCAGTACTTC. Its protein product is CASSRFRDRGPETQYF. The V call is TRBV21-1, the J call TRBJ2-5; the listed D gene, TRBD1, was not tested against the DNA. TRBV21-1 is designated a pseudogene. This CDR3 is built from 16 residues.

This clonotype showed up just a few times. The chain has TRBV20-1 and TRBJ1-1; D is unclear. In germline, CDR1 is DFQATT, CDR2 SNEGSKA (reference sequence). The V gene lost 5 bases and the J gene lost 5 bases, with 15 bases spanning the gap. The CDR3 extends over 13 amino acids. CDR3 in amino acids: CSARAAASTEAFF. CDR3 nucleotides: TGCAGTGCTCGGGCCGCCGCATCGACTGAAGCTTTCTTT.